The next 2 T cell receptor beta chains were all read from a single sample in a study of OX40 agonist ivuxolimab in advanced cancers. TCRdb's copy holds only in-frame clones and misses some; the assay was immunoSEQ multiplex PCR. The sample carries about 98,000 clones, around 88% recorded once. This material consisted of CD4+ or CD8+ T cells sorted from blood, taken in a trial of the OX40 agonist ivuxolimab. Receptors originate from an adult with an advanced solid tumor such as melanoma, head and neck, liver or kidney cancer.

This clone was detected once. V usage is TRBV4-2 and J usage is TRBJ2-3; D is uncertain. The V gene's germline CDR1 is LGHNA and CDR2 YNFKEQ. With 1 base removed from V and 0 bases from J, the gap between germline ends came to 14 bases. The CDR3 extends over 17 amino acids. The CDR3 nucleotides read TGTGCCAGCAGCCAAGTAACTGGGCCTCTTAGCACAGATACGCAGTATTTT. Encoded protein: CASSQVTGPLSTDTQYF.

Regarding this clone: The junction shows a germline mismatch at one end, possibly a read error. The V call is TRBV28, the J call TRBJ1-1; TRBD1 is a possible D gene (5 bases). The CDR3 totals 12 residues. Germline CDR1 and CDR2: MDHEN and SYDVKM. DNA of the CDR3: TGTGCCAGCAGTTTATCCACCGGGGCCGAAACCTTT. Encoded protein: CASSLSTGAETF.